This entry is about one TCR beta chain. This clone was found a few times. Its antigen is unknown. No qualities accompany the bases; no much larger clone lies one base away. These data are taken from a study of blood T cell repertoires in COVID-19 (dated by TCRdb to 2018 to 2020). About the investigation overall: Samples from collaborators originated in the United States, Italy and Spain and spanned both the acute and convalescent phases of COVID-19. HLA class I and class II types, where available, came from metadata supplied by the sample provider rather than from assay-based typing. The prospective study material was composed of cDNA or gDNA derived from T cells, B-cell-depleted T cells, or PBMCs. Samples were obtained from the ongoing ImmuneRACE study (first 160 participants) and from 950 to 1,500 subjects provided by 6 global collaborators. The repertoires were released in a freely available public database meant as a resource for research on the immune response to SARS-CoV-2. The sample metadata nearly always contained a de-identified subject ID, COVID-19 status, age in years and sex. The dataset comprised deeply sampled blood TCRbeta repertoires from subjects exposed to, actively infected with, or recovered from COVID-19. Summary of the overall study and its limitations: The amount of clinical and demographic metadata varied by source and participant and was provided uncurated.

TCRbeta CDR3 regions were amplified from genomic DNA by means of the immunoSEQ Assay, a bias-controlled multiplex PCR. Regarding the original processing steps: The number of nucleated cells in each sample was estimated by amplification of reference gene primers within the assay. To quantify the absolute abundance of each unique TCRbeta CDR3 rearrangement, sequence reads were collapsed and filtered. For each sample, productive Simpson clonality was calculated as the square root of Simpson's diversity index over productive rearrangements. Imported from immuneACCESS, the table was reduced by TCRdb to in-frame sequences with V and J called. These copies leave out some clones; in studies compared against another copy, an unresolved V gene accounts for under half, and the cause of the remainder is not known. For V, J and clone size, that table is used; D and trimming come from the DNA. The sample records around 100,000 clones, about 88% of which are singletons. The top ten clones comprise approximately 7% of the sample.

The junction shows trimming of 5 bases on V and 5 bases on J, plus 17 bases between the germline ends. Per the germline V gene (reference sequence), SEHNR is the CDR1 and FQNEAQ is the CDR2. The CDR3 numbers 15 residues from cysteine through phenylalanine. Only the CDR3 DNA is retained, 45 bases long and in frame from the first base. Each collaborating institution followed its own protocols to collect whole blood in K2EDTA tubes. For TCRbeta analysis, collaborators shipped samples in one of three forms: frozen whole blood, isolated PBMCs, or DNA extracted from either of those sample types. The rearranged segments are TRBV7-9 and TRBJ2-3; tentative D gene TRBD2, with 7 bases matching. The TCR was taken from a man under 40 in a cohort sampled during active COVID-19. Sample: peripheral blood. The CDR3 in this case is CASSQYRGAEDTQYF. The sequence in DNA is TGTGCCAGCAGCCAATACCGGGGGGCGGAAGATACGCAGTATTTT.